This T cell receptor beta chain was found in a study of T cell responses to AZD1222 COVID-19 vaccine. The germline V gene has CDR1 MNHEY and CDR2 SMNVEV (reference sequence). CDR3 length: 13 amino acids. The ends were cut back, 2 bases at V and 6 bases at J, with 8 bases in the middle. The table came from immunoSEQ multiplex PCR; TCRdb's copy has only in-frame clones and leaves some out. The sample includes just under 150,000 clones, around 90% of them seen just once. Study results and caveats: The study identified only a handful of AZD1222 recipients as seropositive at baseline. Once two AZD1222 doses were given, Spike-specific TCR breadth and depth went up. Vaccine-related CD4 TCRs covered spike, predominating at 160-218 and 743-854. Donors in the cohort were predominantly white British and more often female, and clonal diversity was possibly underestimated.

This clone came up once. The antigen remains undetermined. The V and J genes are TRBV27 and TRBJ1-5; perhaps TRBD1 as D (6 bases). The sequence was collected from an adult who received the AZD1222 COVID-19 vaccine. The sample in question was peripheral blood, obtained 28 days after the second AZD1222 dose. Here the CDR3 DNA reads TGTGCCAGCAGTTTAGCAGGGGTTCAGCCCCAGCATTTT. As protein: CASSLAGVQPQHF.